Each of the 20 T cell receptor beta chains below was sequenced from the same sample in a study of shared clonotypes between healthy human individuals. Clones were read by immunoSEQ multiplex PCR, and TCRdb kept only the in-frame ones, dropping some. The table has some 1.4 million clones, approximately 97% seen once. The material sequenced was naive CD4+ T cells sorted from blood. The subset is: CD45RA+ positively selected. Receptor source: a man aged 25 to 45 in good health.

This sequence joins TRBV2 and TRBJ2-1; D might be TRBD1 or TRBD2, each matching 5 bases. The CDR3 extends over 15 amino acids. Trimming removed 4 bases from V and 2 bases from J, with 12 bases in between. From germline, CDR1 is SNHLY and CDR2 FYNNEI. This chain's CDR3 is CASSVRQGPYNEQFF. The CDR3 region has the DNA TGTGCCAGCAGTGTTCGGCAGGGACCCTACAATGAGCAGTTCTTC.

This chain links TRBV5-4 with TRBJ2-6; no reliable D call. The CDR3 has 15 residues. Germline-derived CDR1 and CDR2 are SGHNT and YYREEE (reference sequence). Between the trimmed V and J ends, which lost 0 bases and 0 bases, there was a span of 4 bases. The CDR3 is CASSLAPSGANVLTF. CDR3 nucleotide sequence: TGTGCCAGCAGCTTGGCTCCCTCTGGGGCCAACGTCCTGACTTTC.

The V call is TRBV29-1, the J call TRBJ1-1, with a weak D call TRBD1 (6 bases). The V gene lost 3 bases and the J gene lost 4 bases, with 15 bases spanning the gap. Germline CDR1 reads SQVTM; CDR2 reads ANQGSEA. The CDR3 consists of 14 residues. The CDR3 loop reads CSVDLAGEGTEAFF. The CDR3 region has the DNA TGCAGCGTTGACCTCGCAGGGGAAGGCACTGAAGCTTTCTTT.

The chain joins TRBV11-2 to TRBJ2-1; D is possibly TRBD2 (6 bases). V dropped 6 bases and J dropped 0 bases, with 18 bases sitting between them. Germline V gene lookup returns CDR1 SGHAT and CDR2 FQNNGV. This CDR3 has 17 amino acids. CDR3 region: CASRFPTLADSYNEQFF. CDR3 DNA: TGTGCCAGCAGGTTCCCGACTTTAGCGGACTCCTACAATGAGCAGTTCTTC.

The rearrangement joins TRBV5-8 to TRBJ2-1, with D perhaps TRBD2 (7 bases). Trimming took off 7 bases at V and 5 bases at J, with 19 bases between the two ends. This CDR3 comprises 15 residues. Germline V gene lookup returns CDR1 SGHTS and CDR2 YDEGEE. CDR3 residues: CASSPHGGLHNEQFF. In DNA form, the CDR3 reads TGTGCCAGCTCCCCCCACGGGGGGCTGCACAATGAGCAGTTCTTC.

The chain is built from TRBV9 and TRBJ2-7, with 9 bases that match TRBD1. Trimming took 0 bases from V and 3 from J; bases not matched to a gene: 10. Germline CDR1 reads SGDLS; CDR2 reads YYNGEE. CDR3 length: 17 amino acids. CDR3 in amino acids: CASSVAGGRTGDYEQYF. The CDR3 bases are TGTGCCAGCAGCGTAGCCGGGGGGAGGACAGGGGACTACGAGCAGTACTTC.

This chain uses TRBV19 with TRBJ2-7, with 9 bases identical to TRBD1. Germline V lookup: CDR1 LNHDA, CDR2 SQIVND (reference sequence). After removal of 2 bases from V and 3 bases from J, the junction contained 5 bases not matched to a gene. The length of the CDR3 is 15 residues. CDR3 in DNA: TGTGCCAGTAGTATACACCGGGACAGGGACTACGAGCAGTACTTC. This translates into CASSIHRDRDYEQYF.

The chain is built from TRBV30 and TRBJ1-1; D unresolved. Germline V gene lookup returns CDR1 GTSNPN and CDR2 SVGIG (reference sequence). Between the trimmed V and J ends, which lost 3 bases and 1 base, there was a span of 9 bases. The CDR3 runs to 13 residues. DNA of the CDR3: TGTGCCTGGAGCTCCCGTACGAACACTGAAGCTTTCTTT. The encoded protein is CAWSSRTNTEAFF.

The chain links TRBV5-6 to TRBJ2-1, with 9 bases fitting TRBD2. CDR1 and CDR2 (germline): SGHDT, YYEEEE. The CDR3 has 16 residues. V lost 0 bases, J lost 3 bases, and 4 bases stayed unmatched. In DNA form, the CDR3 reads TGTGCCAGCAGCTTGGTTAGCGGGAGTTTCTACAATGAGCAGTTCTTC. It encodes CASSLVSGSFYNEQFF.

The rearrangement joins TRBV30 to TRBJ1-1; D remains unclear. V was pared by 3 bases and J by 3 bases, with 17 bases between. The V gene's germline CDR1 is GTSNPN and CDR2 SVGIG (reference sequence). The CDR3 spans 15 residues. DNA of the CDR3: TGTGCCTGGAGGGCTTTAGGACCGCGGGACACTGAAGCTTTCTTT. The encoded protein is CAWRALGPRDTEAFF.

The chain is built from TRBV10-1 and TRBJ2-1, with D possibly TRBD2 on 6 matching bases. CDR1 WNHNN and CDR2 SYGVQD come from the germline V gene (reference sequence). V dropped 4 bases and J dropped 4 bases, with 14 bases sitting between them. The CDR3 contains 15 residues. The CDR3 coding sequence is TGCGCCAGCAGTGTCTCGGGACTCCCGTACAATGAGCAGTTCTTC. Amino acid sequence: CASSVSGLPYNEQFF.

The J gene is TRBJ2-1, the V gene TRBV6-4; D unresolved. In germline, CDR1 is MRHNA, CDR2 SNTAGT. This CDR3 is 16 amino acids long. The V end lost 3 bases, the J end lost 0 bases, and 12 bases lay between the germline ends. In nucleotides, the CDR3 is TGTGCCAGCAGTGAAAGGTATAGGAGCTCCTACAATGAGCAGTTCTTC. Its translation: CASSERYRSSYNEQFF.

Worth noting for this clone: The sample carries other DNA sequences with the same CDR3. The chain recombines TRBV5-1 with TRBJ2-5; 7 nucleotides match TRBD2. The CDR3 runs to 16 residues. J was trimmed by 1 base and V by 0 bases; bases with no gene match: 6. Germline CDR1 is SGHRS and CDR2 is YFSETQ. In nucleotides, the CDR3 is TGCGCCAGCAGCTTGGTTGGAGGGAGGGCCCAAGAGACCCAGTACTTC. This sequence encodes CASSLVGGRAQETQYF.

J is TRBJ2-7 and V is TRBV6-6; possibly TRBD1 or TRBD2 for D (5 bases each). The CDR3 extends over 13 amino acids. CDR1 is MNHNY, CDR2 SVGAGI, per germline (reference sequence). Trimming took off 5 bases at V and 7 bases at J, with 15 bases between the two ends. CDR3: CASSPPGPREQYF. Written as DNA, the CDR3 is TGTGCCAGCAGTCCACCGGGACCCAGGGAGCAGTACTTC.

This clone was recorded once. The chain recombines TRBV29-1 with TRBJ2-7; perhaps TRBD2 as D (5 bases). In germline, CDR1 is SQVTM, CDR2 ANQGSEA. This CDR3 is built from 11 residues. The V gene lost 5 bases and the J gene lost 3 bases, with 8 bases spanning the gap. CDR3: CSVNGDYEQYF. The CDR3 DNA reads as TGCAGCGTTAACGGGGACTACGAGCAGTACTTC.

The CDR3 is CASSPAGTSGTYEQYF. The CDR3 DNA reads TGCGCCAGCAGCCCGGCCGGGACTAGCGGGACCTACGAGCAGTACTTC. The chain carries TRBV5-1 and TRBJ2-7, with TRBD2 identical over 13 bases. After removal of 4 bases from V and 2 bases from J, the junction contained 6 bases not matched to a gene. In germline, CDR1 is SGHRS, CDR2 YFSETQ. The CDR3 extends over 16 amino acids.

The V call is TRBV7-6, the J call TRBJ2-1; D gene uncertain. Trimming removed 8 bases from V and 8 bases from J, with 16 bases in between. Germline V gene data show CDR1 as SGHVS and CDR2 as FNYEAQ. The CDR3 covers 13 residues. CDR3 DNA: TGTGCCAGCCGTTGGGCAGCTTCCGATGAGCAGTTCTTC. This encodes CASRWAASDEQFF.

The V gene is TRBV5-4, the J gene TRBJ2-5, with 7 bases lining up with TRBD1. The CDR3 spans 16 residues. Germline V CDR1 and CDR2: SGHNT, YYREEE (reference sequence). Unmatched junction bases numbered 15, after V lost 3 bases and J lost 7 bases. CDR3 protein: CASSSGQLSSIGTQYF. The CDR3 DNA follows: TGTGCCAGCAGCTCGGGACAGCTATCCTCAATAGGGACCCAGTACTTC.

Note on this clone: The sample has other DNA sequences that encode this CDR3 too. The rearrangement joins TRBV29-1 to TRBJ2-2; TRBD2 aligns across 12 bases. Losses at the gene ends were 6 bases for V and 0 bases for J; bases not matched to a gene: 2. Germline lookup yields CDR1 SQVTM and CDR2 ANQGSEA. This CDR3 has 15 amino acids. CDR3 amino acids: CSVRTSGANTGELFF. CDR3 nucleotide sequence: TGCAGCGTGAGGACTAGCGGGGCGAACACCGGGGAGCTGTTTTTT.

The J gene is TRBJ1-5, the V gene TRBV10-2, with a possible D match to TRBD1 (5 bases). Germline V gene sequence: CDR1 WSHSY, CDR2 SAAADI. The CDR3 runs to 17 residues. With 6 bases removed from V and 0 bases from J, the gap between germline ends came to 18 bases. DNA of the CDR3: TGCGCCAGCAGAAAGGGAGGGCAGGGATATAGCAATCAGCCCCAGCATTTT. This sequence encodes CASRKGGQGYSNQPQHF.